This TCR beta chain was sequenced in a study of shared T cell receptors in the human thymus. This CDR3 contains 17 residues. V shed 5 bases and J shed 2 bases, with 22 bases lying between them. Germline V gene lookup returns CDR1 KGHSH and CDR2 LQKENI. Data came from immunoSEQ multiplex PCR; TCRdb stores just in-frame clones and leaves some out. The sample has some 400,000 clones; approximately 95% are singletons. The clonotype comes from a human donor. The chain recombines TRBV18 with TRBJ2-7, with D maybe TRBD1 (6 bases). The specimen sequenced was thymocytes. CDR3 sequence: CASSATPRTEVPYEQYF. The CDR3, as DNA: TGTGCCAGCTCAGCGACACCACGGACAGAAGTACCCTACGAGCAGTACTTC.